The clone carrying this T cell receptor beta chain came up a few times. The antigen remains undetermined. The sample originates from a study of CD8+ T cells in alopecia areata. The CDR3 totals 18 residues. The V gene lost 1 base and the J gene lost 2 bases, with 17 bases spanning the gap. Per the germline V gene, CDR1 is MGHRA and CDR2 is YSYEKL. Isolated RNA was reverse transcribed into cDNA used as the sequencing template. This table comes from immunoSEQ multiplex PCR, and its TCRdb copy is limited to in-frame clones, with some not included. The repertoire holds more than 95,000 clones, with 55% as singletons. Study observations and caveats: Scalp lesions, especially in alopecia totalis/universalis, had higher clonality than normal scalp.

This rearrangement joins TRBV4-1 to TRBJ2-2; D is perhaps TRBD1 or TRBD2 (5 bases each). This clonotype was sampled from a human donor in good health. The sample taken for sequencing was CD4+ T cells sorted from blood. The CDR3 here is CASSQVITRGQNTGELFF. CDR3 bases: TGCGCCAGCAGCCAAGTTATCACCCGGGGCCAAAACACCGGGGAGCTGTTTTTT.